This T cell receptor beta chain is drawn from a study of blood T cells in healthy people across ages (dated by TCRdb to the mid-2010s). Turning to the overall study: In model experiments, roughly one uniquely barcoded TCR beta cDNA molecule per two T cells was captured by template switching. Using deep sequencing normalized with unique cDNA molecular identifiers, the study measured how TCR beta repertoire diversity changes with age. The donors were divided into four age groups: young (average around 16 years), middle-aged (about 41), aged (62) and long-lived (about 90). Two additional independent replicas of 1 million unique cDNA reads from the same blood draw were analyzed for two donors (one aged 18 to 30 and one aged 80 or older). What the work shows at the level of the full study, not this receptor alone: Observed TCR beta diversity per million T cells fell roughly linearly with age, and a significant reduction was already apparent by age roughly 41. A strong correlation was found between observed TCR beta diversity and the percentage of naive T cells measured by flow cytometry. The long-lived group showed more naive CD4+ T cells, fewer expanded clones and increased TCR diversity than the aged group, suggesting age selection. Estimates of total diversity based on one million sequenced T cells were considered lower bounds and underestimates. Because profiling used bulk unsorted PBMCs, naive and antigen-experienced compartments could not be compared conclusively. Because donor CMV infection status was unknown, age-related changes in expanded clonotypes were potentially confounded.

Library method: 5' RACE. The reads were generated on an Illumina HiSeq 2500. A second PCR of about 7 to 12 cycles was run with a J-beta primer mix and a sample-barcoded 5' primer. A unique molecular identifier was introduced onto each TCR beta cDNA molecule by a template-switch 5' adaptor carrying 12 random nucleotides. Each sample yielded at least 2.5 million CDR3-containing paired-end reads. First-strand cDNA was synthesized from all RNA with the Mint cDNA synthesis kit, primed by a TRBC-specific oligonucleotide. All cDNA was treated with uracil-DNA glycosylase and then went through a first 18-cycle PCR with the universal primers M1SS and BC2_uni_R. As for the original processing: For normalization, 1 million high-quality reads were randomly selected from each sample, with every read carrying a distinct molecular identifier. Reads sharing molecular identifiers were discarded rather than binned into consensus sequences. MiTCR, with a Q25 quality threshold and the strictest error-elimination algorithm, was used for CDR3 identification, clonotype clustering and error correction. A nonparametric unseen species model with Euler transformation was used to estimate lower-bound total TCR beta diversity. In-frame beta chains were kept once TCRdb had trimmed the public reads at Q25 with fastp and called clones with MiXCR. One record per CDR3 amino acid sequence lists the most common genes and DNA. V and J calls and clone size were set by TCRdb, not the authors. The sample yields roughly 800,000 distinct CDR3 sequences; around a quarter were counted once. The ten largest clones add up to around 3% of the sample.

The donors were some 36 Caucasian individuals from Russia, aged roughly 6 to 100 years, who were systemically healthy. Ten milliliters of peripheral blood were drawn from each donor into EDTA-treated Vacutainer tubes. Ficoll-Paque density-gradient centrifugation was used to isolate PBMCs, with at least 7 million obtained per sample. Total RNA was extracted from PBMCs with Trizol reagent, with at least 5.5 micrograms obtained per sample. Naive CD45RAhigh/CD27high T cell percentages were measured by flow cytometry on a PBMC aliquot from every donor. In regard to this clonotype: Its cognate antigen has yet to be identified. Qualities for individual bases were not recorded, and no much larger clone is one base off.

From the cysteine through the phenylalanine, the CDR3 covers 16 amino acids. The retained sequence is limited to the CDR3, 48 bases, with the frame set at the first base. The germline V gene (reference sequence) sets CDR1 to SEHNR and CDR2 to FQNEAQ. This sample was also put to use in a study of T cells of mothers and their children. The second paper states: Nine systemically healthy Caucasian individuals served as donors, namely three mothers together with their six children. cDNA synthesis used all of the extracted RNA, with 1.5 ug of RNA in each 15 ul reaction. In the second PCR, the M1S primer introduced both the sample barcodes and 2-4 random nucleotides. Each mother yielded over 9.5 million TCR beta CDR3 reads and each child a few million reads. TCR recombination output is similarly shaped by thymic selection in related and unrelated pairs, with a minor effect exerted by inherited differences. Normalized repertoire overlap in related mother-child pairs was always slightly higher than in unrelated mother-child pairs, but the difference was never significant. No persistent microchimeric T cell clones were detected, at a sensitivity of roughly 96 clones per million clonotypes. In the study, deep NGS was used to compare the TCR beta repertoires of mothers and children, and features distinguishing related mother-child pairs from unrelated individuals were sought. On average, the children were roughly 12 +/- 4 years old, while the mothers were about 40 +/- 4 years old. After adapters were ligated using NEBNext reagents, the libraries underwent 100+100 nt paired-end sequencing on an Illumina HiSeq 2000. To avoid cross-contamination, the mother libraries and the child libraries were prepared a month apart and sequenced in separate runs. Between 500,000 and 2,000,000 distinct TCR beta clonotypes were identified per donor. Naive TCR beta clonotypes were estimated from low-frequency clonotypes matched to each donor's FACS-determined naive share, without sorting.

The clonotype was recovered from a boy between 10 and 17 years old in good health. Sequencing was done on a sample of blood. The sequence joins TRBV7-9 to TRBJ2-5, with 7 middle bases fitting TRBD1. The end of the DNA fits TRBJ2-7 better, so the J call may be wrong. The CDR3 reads CASSIVTGTAIYEQYF. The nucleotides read TGTGCCAGCAGCATCGTGACCGGGACAGCGATCTACGAGCAGTACTTC.